A single sample is the source of the 32 T cell receptor beta chains below, sequenced in a study of identical twins. Using its own MiXCR run on the 5' RACE reads, TCRdb lists one record per CDR3 protein. The data show some 730,000 distinct CDR3 sequences, 15% to 20% seen once. This sample was shared with a second study, whose subject was T cells expressing NK-cell markers.

The sample consisted of PBMCs. These receptors were taken from a woman under 30 in good health.

The chain carries TRBV29-1 and TRBJ2-1, with a tentative D call TRBD1 (5 bases). Germline lookup yields CDR1 SQVTM and CDR2 ANQGSEA. V was shortened by 2 bases and J by 8 bases, with 10 bases between the two germline ends. The CDR3 sequence is 12 residues long. CDR3 sequence: CSVERGHDEQFF. The DNA of the CDR3 is TGCAGCGTTGAAAGGGGTCACGATGAGCAGTTCTTC.

This clonotype was seen only a few times. The chain recombines TRBV4-3 with TRBJ2-2; no reliable D call. The V end was cut by 2 bases, the J end by 5 bases, with 9 bases between. There are 14 residues in the CDR3. Germline CDR1 and CDR2: LGHNA and YSLEER. The CDR3 bases are TGCGCCAGCAGCCAAAGCAGGAGTACCGGGGAGCTGTTTTTT. Translation gives CASSQSRSTGELFF.

There are a few counts of this clonotype. V and J are TRBV27 and TRBJ1-2, with 9 bases that match TRBD1. This CDR3 has 14 residues. The trim removed 5 bases at V and 4 bases at J, leaving 5 bases unmatched. Germline CDR1 reads MNHEY; CDR2 reads SMNVEV (reference sequence). CDR3 amino acids: CASSRGTGIYGYTF. Written as DNA, the CDR3 is TGTGCCAGCAGTCGTGGGACAGGGATCTATGGCTACACCTTC.

The chain carries TRBV7-2 and TRBJ2-3; TRBD2 matches 7 bases. Losses at the gene ends were 3 bases for V and 5 bases for J; bases not matched to a gene: 8. The germline gives CDR1 SGHTA, CDR2 FQGNSA. The CDR3 totals 15 residues. Written as DNA, the CDR3 is TGTGCCAGCAGCTTGCGGGCGGGAGAGGGAGATACGCAGTATTTT. Protein product: CASSLRAGEGDTQYF. Looking up the rest from reference TRBV7-2 and TRBJ2-3 gives the full variable domain: GAGVSQSPSNKVTEKGKDVELRCDPISGHTALYWYRQSLGQGLEFLIYFQGNSAPDKSGLPSDRFSAERTGGSVSTLTIQRTQQEDSAVYLCASSLRAGEGDTQYFGPGTRLTVL.

The genes are TRBV2 and TRBJ2-7; 7 nucleotides line up with TRBD2. The V segment lost 3 bases and the J segment 5 bases; nucleotides outside the gene matches: 7. Germline CDR1 is SNHLY and CDR2 is FYNNEI. This CDR3 region has 14 residues. The CDR3 sequence is CASSDLAEGNEQYF. DNA for the CDR3: TGTGCCAGCAGTGACCTAGCGGAGGGGAACGAGCAGTACTTC.

This clonotype turned up a few times. This chain uses TRBV7-3 with TRBJ2-2; D ambiguous. Germline V lookup: CDR1 SGHTA, CDR2 FQGTGA. V gave up 5 bases and J gave up 7 bases, with 11 bases separating them. This CDR3 has 13 residues. The CDR3 here is CASSPSNGGELFF. The CDR3 DNA reads TGTGCCAGCAGCCCATCGAATGGCGGGGAGCTGTTTTTT.

The rearrangement uses TRBV7-9 and TRBJ1-5; D unresolved. Per the germline V gene, CDR1 is SEHNR and CDR2 is FQNEAQ (reference sequence). CDR3 length: 13 amino acids. V lost 6 bases and J lost 2, with 8 bases in between. The CDR3 loop reads CASRLNGNQPQHF. CDR3 sequence (DNA): TGTGCCAGCAGGCTGAACGGCAATCAGCCCCAGCATTTT.

The chain links TRBV10-3 to TRBJ2-5; D is tentatively TRBD1 or TRBD2 (5 bases each). This CDR3 comprises 16 residues. V was trimmed by 3 bases and J by 1 base, leaving 15 bases between them. The germline CDR1 and CDR2 sequences are ENHRY and SYGVKD. The CDR3 sequence is CAISEATGGSQETQYF. The DNA of the CDR3 is TGTGCCATCAGTGAAGCAACAGGAGGAAGCCAAGAGACCCAGTACTTC.

The J gene is TRBJ2-1, the V gene TRBV6-2 or TRBV6-3, with 7 nucleotides matching TRBD1. V lost 2 bases, J lost 1 base, and 14 bases stayed unmatched. Germline CDR1 and CDR2: MNHEY and SVGEGT. The CDR3 has 19 residues. The CDR3 nucleotides are TGTGCCAGCAGTTACCCCTTAGTCCCTCGGGGACAGTCCTACAATGAGCAGTTCTTC. This codes for CASSYPLVPRGQSYNEQFF.

This clonotype was seen a few times. J is TRBJ1-1 and V is TRBV20-1; D not resolved. The length of the CDR3 is 13 residues. V was shortened by 8 bases and J by 2 bases, with 15 bases between the two germline ends. Germline assignment: CDR1 DFQATT and CDR2 SNEGSKA (reference sequence). This chain's CDR3 is CSPTRPLNTEAFF. The CDR3 coding sequence is TGCAGTCCAACACGGCCCCTAAACACTGAAGCTTTCTTT.

This clonotype was seen ten or more times. This chain connects TRBV7-9 to TRBJ1-2; D uncertain. Germline V lookup: CDR1 SEHNR, CDR2 FQNEAQ (reference sequence). The CDR3 is made up of 12 amino acids. V lost 2 bases to trimming and J lost 3 bases, with 4 bases between them. The CDR3 here is CASSLRDYGYTF. The DNA of the CDR3 is TGTGCCAGCAGCTTAAGGGACTATGGCTACACCTTC.

J is TRBJ2-1 and V is TRBV4-3; D is undetermined. The CDR3 runs 16 residues. V was clipped by 2 bases and J by 4 bases, with 15 bases between them. CDR1 is LGHNA, CDR2 YSLEER, per germline. The CDR3 DNA reads TGCGCCAGCAGCCAAAGTCTCCAGTCCCCTTACAATGAGCAGTTCTTC. Amino acids: CASSQSLQSPYNEQFF.

This clonotype was counted only a few times. The rearrangement uses TRBV10-3 and TRBJ2-7; the D gene is possibly TRBD2 (6 bases). CDR1 is ENHRY and CDR2 is SYGVKD in the germline V gene. Trimming removed 5 bases at V and 9 bases at J, with 14 bases between. The CDR3 consists of 12 residues. The CDR3 loop is CAISPSGSLQYF. The CDR3 DNA follows: TGTGCCATCAGTCCCAGCGGGTCTTTGCAGTACTTC.

The table lists this clonotype with a few counts. The CDR3 here is CASSTSGHSYQETQYF. CDR3 coding DNA: TGTGCCAGCAGCACCTCGGGACACTCGTACCAAGAGACCCAGTACTTC. The chain combines TRBV5-8 with TRBJ2-5; TRBD1 is a possible D gene (6 bases). V shed 4 bases and J shed 0 bases, with 16 bases lying between them. This CDR3 spans 16 amino acids. Looked up from germline, CDR1 is SGHTS and CDR2 is YDEGEE.

This clonotype was seen at least ten times. This chain links TRBV12-3 or TRBV12-4 with TRBJ2-2; TRBD1 matches at 10 bases. The length of the CDR3 is 15 residues. After removal of 5 bases from V and 6 bases from J, the junction contained 6 bases not matched to a gene. CDR3 region: CASSAGTGAPGELFF. CDR3 in DNA: TGTGCCAGCAGTGCCGGGACAGGGGCCCCCGGGGAGCTGTTTTTT.

This clonotype has just a few counts. The chain recombines TRBV5-1 with TRBJ2-5; D is ambiguous. Germline-derived CDR1 and CDR2 are SGHRS and YFSETQ. Trimming took 6 bases from V and 5 from J, leaving 14 bases between them. This CDR3 is 13 amino acids long. CDR3 DNA sequence: TGCGCCAGCATGTTGATGGGCCGGGAGACCCAGTACTTC. It codes for CASMLMGRETQYF.

This clonotype was counted at least ten times. The chain is built from TRBV6-5 and TRBJ2-3, with 7 bases matching TRBD1. Germline values: CDR1 MNHEY, CDR2 SVGAGI. This CDR3 comprises 15 residues. V lost 2 bases, J lost 1 base, and 3 bases stayed unmatched. CDR3 DNA: TGTGCCAGCAGTTACGTAACAGGGGGCACAGATACGCAGTATTTT. Translated, it gives CASSYVTGGTDTQYF.

This clonotype was recorded a few times. The gene calls are TRBV6-5 and TRBJ1-1; no firm D call. The V gene lost 4 bases and the J gene lost 5 bases, with 14 bases spanning the gap. The germline V gene has CDR1 MNHEY and CDR2 SVGAGI. The CDR3 consists of 14 residues. The CDR3 loop reads CASSSDTRETEAFF. DNA of the CDR3: TGTGCCAGCAGTTCCGATACCCGGGAGACTGAAGCTTTCTTT.

The chain is built from TRBV12-3 or TRBV12-4 and TRBJ2-1, with 13 bases lining up with TRBD2. This CDR3 contains 18 residues. V gave up 3 bases and J gave up 6 bases; unmatched junction bases: 11. The CDR3 DNA sequence: TGTGCCAGCAGTTTCAGGGGATCGAGGACTAGCGGGAGCAATGAGCAGTTCTTC. Translation: CASSFRGSRTSGSNEQFF.

This clonotype showed up just a few times. The rearrangement links TRBV20-1 to TRBJ2-1; 7 positions match TRBD1. The ends lost 5 bases at V and 5 bases at J; junction bases unmatched: 12. Per germline, CDR1 DFQATT and CDR2 SNEGSKA (reference sequence). The CDR3 totals 15 residues. The CDR3 DNA reads TGCAGTGCTGGGGACGACAGGGTAAGGGACAATGAGCAGTTCTTC. Its translation is CSAGDDRVRDNEQFF.

This clonotype was detected only a few times. The chain links TRBV7-3 to TRBJ2-7; 8 nucleotides match TRBD2. The CDR3 totals 15 residues. J gave up 4 bases and V 0 bases, and 5 bases lay outside the gene matches. In germline, CDR1 is SGHTA, CDR2 FQGTGA. The DNA for the CDR3 is TGTGCCAGCAGCTTAACGTCCGGGGGGGATTACGAGCAGTACTTC. Its protein is CASSLTSGGDYEQYF.

The chain has TRBV28 and TRBJ2-6; no definite D call. V lost 7 bases and J 0 bases, leaving 10 bases between the germline ends. The CDR3 sequence is 15 residues long. Germline CDR1 is MDHEN and CDR2 is SYDVKM. The CDR3 nucleotides read TGTGCCAGCACCAGATTCTCCTCTGGGGCCAACGTCCTGACTTTC. Amino acids: CASTRFSSGANVLTF.

This clonotype was counted at least ten times. V usage is TRBV5-1 and J usage is TRBJ1-5, with TRBD1 matching 7 bases. The CDR3 length is 13 residues. The V segment lost 4 bases and the J segment 5 bases; nucleotides outside the gene matches: 3. CDR1 and CDR2 from the germline V gene are SGHRS and YFSETQ. This CDR3 reads CASSAGQDQPQHF. DNA for the CDR3: TGCGCCAGCAGCGCCGGACAGGATCAGCCCCAGCATTTT.

The chain has TRBV7-6 and TRBJ2-3; maybe TRBD1 (5 bases). Germline loops: CDR1 SGHVS, CDR2 FNYEAQ. V lost 4 bases and J 6 bases, leaving 14 bases between the germline ends. This CDR3 is built from 14 residues. The CDR3 DNA is TGTGCCAGCAGCTCCACAGGTTCGGTGGATACGCAGTATTTT. It encodes CASSSTGSVDTQYF.

The rearrangement uses TRBV29-1 and TRBJ2-7, with D possibly matching TRBD1 (5 bases). The V end was cut by 1 base, the J end by 6 bases, with 13 bases between. This CDR3 has 13 amino acids. Germline values: CDR1 SQVTM, CDR2 ANQGSEA. The CDR3 coding sequence is TGCAGCGTTGAAGTAGTCCTCCAGGGCGAGCAGTACTTC. The encoded protein is CSVEVVLQGEQYF.

The table lists this clonotype with a few counts. The rearrangement joins TRBV6-5 to TRBJ2-5, with 9 bases that match TRBD1. The CDR3 extends over 16 amino acids. The V segment lost 2 bases and the J segment 4 bases; nucleotides outside the gene matches: 8. Germline CDR1 and CDR2: MNHEY and SVGAGI. CDR3 DNA: TGTGCCAGCAGTTACCTGCGTACAGGGGGCGGAGAGACCCAGTACTTC. Encoded protein: CASSYLRTGGGETQYF.

This rearrangement joins TRBV7-6 to TRBJ1-5; D perhaps matches TRBD1 (6 bases). V lost 1 base to trimming and J lost 4 bases, with 11 bases between them. This CDR3 has 15 amino acids. CDR1 is SGHVS, CDR2 FNYEAQ, per germline. The CDR3 here is CASSLGTVPNQPQHF. CDR3 bases: TGTGCCAGCAGCTTAGGGACAGTTCCGAATCAGCCCCAGCATTTT. The full variable domain, with the rest looked up from reference TRBV7-6 and TRBJ1-5, is GAGVSQSPRYKVTKRGQDVALRCDPISGHVSLYWYRQALGQGPEFLTYFNYEAQQDKSGLPNDRFSAERPEGSISTLTIQRTEQRDSAMYRCASSLGTVPNQPQHFGDGTRLSIL.

This clonotype has a handful of counts. This sequence joins TRBV4-2 and TRBJ2-7; 7 nucleotides align to TRBD2. The CDR3 totals 13 residues. From germline, CDR1 is LGHNA and CDR2 YNFKEQ. Trimming cost V 5 bases and J 7 bases; bases outside gene matches: 8. CDR3 sequence reads: CASSLQGEGEQYF. CDR3 nucleotides: TGTGCCAGCAGCTTACAAGGGGAGGGGGAGCAGTACTTC.

There are a few counts of this clonotype. The chain has TRBV21-1 and TRBJ1-2; TRBD1, the D gene given by the table, was not confirmed from the DNA. TRBV21-1 is a listed pseudogene. This CDR3 has 15 amino acids. The CDR3 region is CASSTGTGSNYGYTF. DNA of the CDR3: TGTGCCAGCAGCACCGGGACAGGGTCTAACTATGGCTACACCTTC.

V is TRBV10-1 and J is TRBJ2-3; no firm D call. This CDR3 comprises 13 residues. The germline V gene encodes CDR1 WNHNN and CDR2 SYGVQD (reference sequence). V lost 2 bases and J 5 bases, leaving 8 bases between the germline ends. The CDR3 coding sequence is TGCGCCAGCAGTGAGACCCCCGAAGATACGCAGTATTTT. Protein sequence: CASSETPEDTQYF.

This chain joins TRBV29-1 and TRBJ1-1; D may be TRBD1 (5 bases). The ends were cut back, 7 bases at V and 4 bases at J, with 19 bases in the middle. The CDR3 is made up of 14 amino acids. Looked up from germline, CDR1 is SQVTM and CDR2 is ANQGSEA. CDR3 residues: CSGGTTGWGTEAFF. The CDR3 DNA reads as TGCAGCGGGGGTACCACAGGTTGGGGCACTGAAGCTTTCTTT. Using reference TRBV29-1 and TRBJ1-1 for the parts outside the CDR3, the full variable domain is SAVISQKPSRDICQRGTSLTIQCQVDSQVTMMFWYRQQPGQSLTLIATANQGSEATYESGFVIDKFPISRPNLTFSTLTVSNMSPEDSSIYLCSGGTTGWGTEAFFGQGTRLTVV.

The chain combines TRBV10-3 with TRBJ1-6; possibly TRBD1 for D (5 bases). The CDR3 totals 15 residues. Germline CDR1 and CDR2: ENHRY and SYGVKD. Trimming pared 4 bases from V and 7 bases from J, leaving 14 bases between. CDR3 loop: CAISVGDSENSPLHF. CDR3 DNA sequence: TGTGCCATCAGTGTGGGGGACTCAGAAAATTCACCCCTCCACTTT.